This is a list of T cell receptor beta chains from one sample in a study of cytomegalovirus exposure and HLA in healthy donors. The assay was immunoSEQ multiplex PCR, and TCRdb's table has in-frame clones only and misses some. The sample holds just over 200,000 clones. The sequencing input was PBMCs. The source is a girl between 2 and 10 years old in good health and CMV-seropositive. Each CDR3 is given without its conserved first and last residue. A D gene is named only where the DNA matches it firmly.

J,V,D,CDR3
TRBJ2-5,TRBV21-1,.,ASSYRLAGGEKETQY
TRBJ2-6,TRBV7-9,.,ASSQFSGANVLT
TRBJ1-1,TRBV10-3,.,AISETTGGEAF
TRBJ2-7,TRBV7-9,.,ASSRQYSYEQY
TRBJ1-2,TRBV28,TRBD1,ASSGQGWNYGYT
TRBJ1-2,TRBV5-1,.,ASSLAAGKNYGYT
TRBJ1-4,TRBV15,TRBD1,ATSRAQGAGFSNEKLF
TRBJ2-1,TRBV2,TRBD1,ASSEIGTQGQEQF
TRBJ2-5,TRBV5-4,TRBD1,ASSWDRLGETQY
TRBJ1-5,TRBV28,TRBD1,ASSPPRRGRQPQH
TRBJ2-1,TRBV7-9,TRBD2,ASSFASGRISNEQF
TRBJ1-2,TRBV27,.,ASSLKERGYGYT
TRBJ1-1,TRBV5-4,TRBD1,ASRDRVSDTEAF
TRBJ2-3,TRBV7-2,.,ASSSYTDTQY
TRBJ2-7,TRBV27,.,ASSFNGEQY
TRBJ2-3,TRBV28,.,ASRARVPTDTQY
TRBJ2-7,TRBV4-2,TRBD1,ASSQDGPGGYEQY
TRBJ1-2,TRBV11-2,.,ASSLDPQRASYGYT
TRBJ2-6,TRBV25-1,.,AVEYSGANVLT
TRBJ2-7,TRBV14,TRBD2,ASSRYRDYRFEQY
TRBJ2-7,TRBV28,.,ASTGRPRGYEQY
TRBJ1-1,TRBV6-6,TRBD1,ASSYFIQGTEAF
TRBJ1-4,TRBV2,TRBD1,ASKRDRGQVLF
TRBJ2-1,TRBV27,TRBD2,ASSFRTSGRDEQF
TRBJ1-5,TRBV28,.,ASSLFGGAYQPQH
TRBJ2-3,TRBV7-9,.,ASSWEGGRTDTQY
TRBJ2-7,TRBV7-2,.,ASSLLEEQY
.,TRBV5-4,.,ASSLPDIPEQY
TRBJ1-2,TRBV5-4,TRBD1,ASSPTGINYGYT
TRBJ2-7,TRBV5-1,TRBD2,ASSLVAAGEYEQY
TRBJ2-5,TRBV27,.,ASSSFGVGRETQY
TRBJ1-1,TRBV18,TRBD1,ASSPQGAGMNTEAF
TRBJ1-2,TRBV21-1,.,ASSNIDRSSYGYT
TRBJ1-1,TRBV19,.,ASSVTDMNTEAF
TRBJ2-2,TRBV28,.,ASSLWMADGELF
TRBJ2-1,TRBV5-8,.,ASSPRVAGEQF
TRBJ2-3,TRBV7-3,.,ASSLSGAGTFLTDTQY
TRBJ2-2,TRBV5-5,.,ASKQGNTGELF
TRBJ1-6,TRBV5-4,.,ASSLDNNSPLH
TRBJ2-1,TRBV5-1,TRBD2,ASSLSQLAGTWNEQF
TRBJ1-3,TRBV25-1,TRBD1,ASQGARGNTIY
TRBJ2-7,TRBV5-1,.,ASSSKIAFSEQY
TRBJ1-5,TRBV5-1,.,ASSFGGDQPQH
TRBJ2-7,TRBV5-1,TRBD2,ASRSSGSSEQY
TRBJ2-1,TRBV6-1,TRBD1,ASSARDRVDEQF
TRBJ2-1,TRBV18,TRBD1,ASSPQGAAQF
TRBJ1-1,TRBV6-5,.,ASGGALNTEAF
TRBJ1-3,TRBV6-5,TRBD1,ASSYSNRGQGNTIY
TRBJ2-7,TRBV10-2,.,ASSEFIVSGEEGQY
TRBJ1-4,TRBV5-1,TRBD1,ASSGWTGPGEKLF
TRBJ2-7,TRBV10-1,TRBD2,ASSDQRESYEQY
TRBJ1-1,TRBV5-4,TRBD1,ASSGVLQGAEAMNTEAF